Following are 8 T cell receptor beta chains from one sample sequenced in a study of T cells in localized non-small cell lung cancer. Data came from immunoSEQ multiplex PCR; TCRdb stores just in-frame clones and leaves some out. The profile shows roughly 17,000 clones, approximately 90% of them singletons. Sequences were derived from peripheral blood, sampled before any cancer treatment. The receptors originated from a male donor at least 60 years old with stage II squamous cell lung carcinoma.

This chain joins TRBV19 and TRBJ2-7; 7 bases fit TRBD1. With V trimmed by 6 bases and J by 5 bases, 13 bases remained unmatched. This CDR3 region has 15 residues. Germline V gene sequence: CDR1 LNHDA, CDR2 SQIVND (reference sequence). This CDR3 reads CASSRRDSWVDEQYF. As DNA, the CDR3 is TGTGCCAGTAGCCGCCGGGACAGTTGGGTTGACGAGCAGTACTTC.

This CDR3 reads CASSPGRVYQETQYF. The CDR3, as DNA: TGTGCCAGCAGCCCGGGGAGGGTGTACCAAGAGACCCAGTACTTC. The chain recombines TRBV7-8 with TRBJ2-5, with 7 bases aligning to TRBD2. This CDR3 has 15 amino acids. Trimming at V came to 5 bases and at J to 0 bases, leaving 6 bases not matched to a gene. Per the germline V gene, CDR1 is SGHVS and CDR2 is FQNEAQ.

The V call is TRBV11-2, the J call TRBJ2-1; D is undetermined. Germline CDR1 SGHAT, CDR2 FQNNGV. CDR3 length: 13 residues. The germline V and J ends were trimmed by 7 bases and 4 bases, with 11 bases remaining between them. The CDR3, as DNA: TGTGCCAGCAACTTTGACTCGTACAATGAGCAGTTCTTC. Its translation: CASNFDSYNEQFF.

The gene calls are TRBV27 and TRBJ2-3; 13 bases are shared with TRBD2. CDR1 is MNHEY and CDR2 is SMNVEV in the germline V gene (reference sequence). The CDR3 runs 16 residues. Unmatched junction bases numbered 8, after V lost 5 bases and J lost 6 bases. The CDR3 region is CASSGVLAGGSDTQYF. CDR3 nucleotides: TGTGCCAGCAGTGGAGTACTAGCGGGAGGGAGTGATACGCAGTATTTT.

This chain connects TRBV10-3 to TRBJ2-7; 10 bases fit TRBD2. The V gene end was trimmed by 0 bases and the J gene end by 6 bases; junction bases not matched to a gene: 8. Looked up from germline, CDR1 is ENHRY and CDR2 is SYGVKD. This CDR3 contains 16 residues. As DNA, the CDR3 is TGTGCCATCAGTGAGTCCTTGGCTAGCGGGAGAGGCGAGCAGTACTTC. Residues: CAISESLASGRGEQYF.

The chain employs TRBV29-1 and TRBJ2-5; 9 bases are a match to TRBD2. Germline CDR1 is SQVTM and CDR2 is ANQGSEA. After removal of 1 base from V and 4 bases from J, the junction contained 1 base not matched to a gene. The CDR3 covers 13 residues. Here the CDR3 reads CSVEGSGGETQYF. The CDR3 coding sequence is TGCAGCGTTGAAGGTAGCGGGGGAGAGACCCAGTACTTC.

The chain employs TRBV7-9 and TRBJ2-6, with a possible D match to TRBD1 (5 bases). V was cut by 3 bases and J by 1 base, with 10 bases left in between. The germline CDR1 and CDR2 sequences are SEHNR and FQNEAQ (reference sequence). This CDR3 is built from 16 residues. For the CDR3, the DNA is TGTGCCAGCAGCTTGATGCAGGGTTCTGGGGCCAACGTCCTGACTTTC. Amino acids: CASSLMQGSGANVLTF.

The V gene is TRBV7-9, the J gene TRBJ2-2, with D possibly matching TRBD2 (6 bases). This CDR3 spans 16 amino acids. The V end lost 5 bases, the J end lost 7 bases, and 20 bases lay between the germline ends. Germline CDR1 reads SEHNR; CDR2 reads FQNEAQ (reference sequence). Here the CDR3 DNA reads TGTGCCAGCAGCCCCCGTTGGGGGGAATCGGGCGGGGAGCTGTTTTTT. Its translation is CASSPRWGESGGELFF.